The 31 T cell receptor beta chains reported below all come from one sample, sequenced in a study of cytomegalovirus exposure and HLA in healthy donors. PCR amplification relied on 60 Vbeta primers (plus 13 Jbeta primers). The assay was immunoSEQ multiplex PCR, and TCRdb's table has in-frame clones only and misses some. Counted here are roughly 150,000 clones, 80% occurring once; the ten biggest clones make up around 15%. Source material: PBMCs. All receptors derive from a woman in her thirties or forties in good health and CMV-seronegative.

V usage is TRBV7-8 and J usage is TRBJ1-2; D possibly corresponds to TRBD1 (5 bases). The CDR3 consists of 13 residues. Trimming stripped 1 base from V and 8 bases from J, with 11 bases between. Per the germline V gene, CDR1 is SGHVS and CDR2 is FQNEAQ. CDR3 DNA sequence: TGTGCCAGCAGCTTAGGGGTGGGGGGAGGCTACACCTTC. It yields the protein CASSLGVGGGYTF.

The chain uses TRBV18 and TRBJ1-2; TRBD1 is a possible D gene (6 bases). The CDR3 consists of 13 residues. V lost 3 bases to trimming and J lost 8 bases, with 13 bases between them. In germline, CDR1 is KGHSH, CDR2 LQKENI. CDR3 region: CASSPRGHEGYTF. The CDR3 DNA reads as TGTGCCAGCTCACCTAGGGGACATGAAGGCTACACCTTC.

This chain links TRBV6-6 with TRBJ2-7, with D possibly being TRBD2 (5 bases). Between the trimmed V and J ends, which lost 5 bases and 6 bases, there was a span of 23 bases. The V gene's germline CDR1 is MNHNY and CDR2 SVGAGI (reference sequence). The CDR3 contains 16 residues. CDR3 residues: CASSTFEGLKPSEQYF. CDR3 DNA sequence: TGTGCCAGCAGTACCTTCGAGGGCCTAAAACCCTCCGAGCAGTACTTC.

This rearrangement joins TRBV6-5 to TRBJ2-7; D might be TRBD1 (6 bases). V was trimmed by 2 bases and J by 7 bases, leaving 15 bases between them. CDR1 is MNHEY, CDR2 SVGAGI, per germline. The CDR3 spans 14 residues. The CDR3 region has the DNA TGTGCCAGCAGTTACGCAACAGGGATTGGAGAGCAGTACTTC. This gives the protein CASSYATGIGEQYF.

V usage is TRBV6-5 and J usage is TRBJ2-2; TRBD1 aligns across 7 bases. Per germline, CDR1 MNHEY and CDR2 SVGAGI. The CDR3 has 16 residues. V dropped 0 bases and J dropped 4; count of bases not matched to a gene: 5. The CDR3 region is CASSYSTSGGTGELFF. The CDR3 DNA reads TGTGCCAGCAGTTACTCGACCTCAGGGGGCACCGGGGAGCTGTTTTTT.

The chain employs TRBV2 and TRBJ2-5; TRBD2 agrees at 8 bases. V gave up 6 bases and J gave up 5 bases; unmatched junction bases: 8. This CDR3 is 14 amino acids long. The germline V gene encodes CDR1 SNHLY and CDR2 FYNNEI. CDR3 DNA: TGTGCCAGCAGGGGAACTAGCGGAACGGAGACCCAGTACTTC. Its translation: CASRGTSGTETQYF.

On this clone: The same CDR3 also results from other DNA sequences found in this sample. The gene calls are TRBV27 and TRBJ2-1; 11 bases fit TRBD2. The CDR3 length is 18 residues. Trimming removed 8 bases from V and 9 bases from J; junction bases left unmatched: 21. Germline V gives CDR1 MNHEY, CDR2 SMNVEV (reference sequence). The CDR3 loop is CASQSPRGSGRVDSEQFF. In DNA form, the CDR3 reads TGTGCCAGCCAATCCCCGCGGGGTAGCGGGAGGGTCGATTCTGAGCAGTTCTTC.

J is TRBJ2-1 and V is TRBV11-2; 7 bases line up with TRBD1. The J segment lost 2 bases and the V segment lost 1 base, leaving 5 bases of the junction unmatched. The CDR3 contains 16 residues. CDR1 is SGHAT and CDR2 is FQNNGV in the germline V gene. The CDR3 spells CASSLVLGGTYNEQFF. CDR3 sequence (DNA): TGTGCCAGCAGCTTAGTATTAGGGGGCACCTACAATGAGCAGTTCTTC. Complete variable domain (other parts from reference TRBV11-2 and TRBJ2-1): EAGVAQSPRYKIIEKRQSVAFWCNPISGHATLYWYQQILGQGPKLLIQFQNNGVVDDSQLPKDRFSAERLKGVDSTLKIQPAKLEDSAVYLCASSLVLGGTYNEQFFGPGTRLTVL.

The V gene is TRBV7-3, the J gene TRBJ2-1; 8 bases align to TRBD2. Germline values: CDR1 SGHTA, CDR2 FQGTGA. V lost 0 bases, J lost 10 bases, and 8 bases stayed unmatched. The CDR3 consists of 15 residues. For the CDR3, the DNA is TGTGCCAGCAGCTTAACCAGCGGGAGACCCACCGAGCAGTTCTTC. It is translated as CASSLTSGRPTEQFF.

The V gene is TRBV21-1, the J gene TRBJ2-2; the DNA was not used to check the table's D call, TRBD2. TRBV21-1 is designated a pseudogene. This CDR3 contains 18 residues. As DNA, the CDR3 is TGTGCCAGCAGCAAAGCGCTCGGACTAGCGTTGAACACCGGGGAGCTGTTTTTT. Protein sequence: CASSKALGLALNTGELFF.

The gene calls are TRBV5-4 and TRBJ1-1, with a possible D match to TRBD1 (6 bases). The CDR3 runs 14 residues. Trimming removed 5 bases from V and 1 base from J, with 12 bases in between. From germline, CDR1 is SGHNT and CDR2 YYREEE (reference sequence). The CDR3 protein is CASRVMGANTEAFF. The CDR3 coding sequence is TGTGCCAGCAGGGTGATGGGGGCGAACACTGAAGCTTTCTTT.

V and J are TRBV7-3 and TRBJ2-1, with TRBD2 matching 11 bases. Germline V lookup: CDR1 SGHTA, CDR2 FQGTGA. The CDR3 is 24 residues long. V was pared by 0 bases and J by 6 bases, with 28 bases of the junction left unmatched. CDR3 region: CASSLTGGPWRSSSGRRLLNEQFF. CDR3 nucleotides: TGTGCCAGCAGCTTAACGGGTGGCCCTTGGAGATCATCTAGCGGGAGGAGGTTGCTCAATGAGCAGTTCTTC.

V usage is TRBV11-3 and J usage is TRBJ2-7; 11 bases are a match to TRBD1. The length of the CDR3 is 13 residues. CDR1 is SGHNT and CDR2 is YENEEA in the germline V gene. Trimming cost V 4 bases and J 6 bases; bases outside gene matches: 2. CDR3 in DNA: TGTGCCAGCAGCTGGGGACAGGGGGGCGAGCAGTACTTC. Encoded protein: CASSWGQGGEQYF.

V gene TRBV7-3 combines with J gene TRBJ2-7; 7 nucleotides match TRBD2. Per germline, CDR1 SGHTA and CDR2 FQGTGA. Germline trimming cut 1 base from V and 10 bases from J; bases unmatched to any gene: 10. The CDR3 is made up of 14 amino acids. The CDR3 DNA sequence: TGTGCCAGCAGCTTAAACGGCGGGAGTGGGGACCAGTACTTC. Translation: CASSLNGGSGDQYF.

This chain connects TRBV28 to TRBJ1-4; tentative D call: TRBD1 (5 bases). CDR1 is MDHEN, CDR2 SYDVKM, per germline. V was cut by 6 bases and J by 9 bases, with 14 bases left in between. This CDR3 has 13 amino acids. The CDR3 sequence is CASRQDPIKKLFF. The CDR3 DNA reads TGTGCCAGCAGACAGGATCCCATAAAAAAACTGTTTTTT. Based on the CDR3 plus reference TRBV28 and TRBJ1-4, the full variable domain is DVKVTQSSRYLVKRTGEKVFLECVQDMDHENMFWYRQDPGLGLRLIYFSYDVKMKEKGDIPEGYSVSREKKERFSLILESASTNQTSMYLCASRQDPIKKLFFGSGTQLSVL.

The V gene is TRBV2, the J gene TRBJ2-7, with 7 nucleotides matching TRBD1. Unmatched junction bases numbered 3, after V lost 5 bases and J lost 2 bases. The CDR3 contains 13 residues. Germline loops: CDR1 SNHLY, CDR2 FYNNEI. CDR3 coding DNA: TGTGCCAGCAGTTGGGACAGAGCCTACGAGCAGTACTTC. Amino acids: CASSWDRAYEQYF.

The chain employs TRBV29-1 and TRBJ2-7, with 7 bases lining up with TRBD2. This CDR3 spans 14 amino acids. From germline, CDR1 is SQVTM and CDR2 ANQGSEA. J was trimmed by 0 bases and V by 7 bases; bases with no gene match: 9. CDR3: CSAYLAESSYEQYF. Here the CDR3 DNA reads TGCAGCGCTTACCTAGCGGAGAGCTCCTACGAGCAGTACTTC.

This chain uses TRBV27 with TRBJ2-5, with 8 positions matching TRBD2. Germline V gene data show CDR1 as MNHEY and CDR2 as SMNVEV (reference sequence). The CDR3 sequence is 14 residues long. The V gene end was trimmed by 7 bases and the J gene end by 4 bases; junction bases not matched to a gene: 8. Here the CDR3 reads CASTPAGGRETQYF. CDR3 bases: TGTGCCAGCACACCCGCGGGGGGACGAGAGACCCAGTACTTC.

This rearrangement joins TRBV9 to TRBJ2-5, with 9 bases matching TRBD2. This CDR3 has 17 amino acids. The junction had 15 bases not matched to a gene; V was cut back by 4 bases and J by 5 bases. Germline-derived CDR1 and CDR2 are SGDLS and YYNGEE. CDR3 nucleotide sequence: TGTGCCAGCAGCCCTCCGGGACTAGCAGGCCCCTTCGAGACCCAGTACTTC. Amino acids: CASSPPGLAGPFETQYF.

This chain connects TRBV13 to TRBJ2-5, with 11 nucleotides matching TRBD1. V was clipped by 5 bases and J by 3 bases; unmatched bases: 14. Germline-derived CDR1 and CDR2 are PRHDT and FYEKMQ (reference sequence). The CDR3 has 18 residues. The CDR3: CASSPMRGTGGSEETQYF. The CDR3 nucleotides read TGTGCCAGCAGCCCTATGAGAGGGACAGGGGGTTCAGAAGAGACCCAGTACTTC.

The chain joins TRBV15 to TRBJ2-5; weak D call: TRBD2 (6 bases). Germline V gives CDR1 LNHNV, CDR2 YYDKDF (reference sequence). This CDR3 is built from 15 residues. V lost 3 bases and J lost 1, with 12 bases in between. CDR3 sequence reads: CATSRGAGSQETQYF. In DNA, the CDR3 is TGTGCCACCAGCAGGGGCGCGGGGTCCCAAGAGACCCAGTACTTC.

The CDR3: CASTPGGAATGELFF. The CDR3 DNA sequence: TGTGCCAGCACCCCGGGTGGGGCTGCCACCGGGGAGCTGTTTTTT. The V call is TRBV11-2, the J call TRBJ2-2; the D gene is possibly TRBD1 (5 bases). The ends were cut back, 7 bases at V and 4 bases at J, with 16 bases in the middle. The CDR3 is 15 residues long. CDR1 is SGHAT, CDR2 FQNNGV, per germline.

The chain has TRBV7-3 and TRBJ2-7, with D tentatively TRBD2 (7 bases). The germline gives CDR1 SGHTA, CDR2 FQGTGA. CDR3 length: 15 residues. With 1 base removed from V and 5 bases from J, the gap between germline ends came to 15 bases. CDR3 DNA: TGTGCCAGCAGCTTAAAGGGGGGGGCGGCCCACGAGCAGTACTTC. Its protein product is CASSLKGGAAHEQYF.

The gene calls are TRBV7-2 and TRBJ2-7, with TRBD2 matching over 8 bases. CDR3 size: 15 residues. CDR1 and CDR2 from the germline V gene are SGHTA and FQGNSA. V shed 1 base, J shed 3 bases, and the junction held 5 bases outside the gene matches. The CDR3 protein is CASSLGAGESYEQYF. CDR3 nucleotide sequence: TGTGCCAGCAGCTTAGGAGCGGGGGAGAGCTACGAGCAGTACTTC.

Regarding this clone: At one boundary the junction diverges from the germline segment, which might be a read error. The genes are TRBV6-5 and TRBJ2-6, with D perhaps TRBD1 (5 bases). Germline-derived CDR1 and CDR2 are MNHEY and SVGAGI. This CDR3 has 15 residues. Here the CDR3 reads CASSYSGSGANGLTF. Written as DNA, the CDR3 is TGTGCCAGCAGTTACTCGGGCTCTGGGGCCAACGGCCTGACTTTC.

The count of this clone is one. J is TRBJ2-5 and V is TRBV28, with TRBD1 identical over 8 bases. Germline V gives CDR1 MDHEN, CDR2 SYDVKM. V shed 5 bases and J 2 bases; nucleotides not matched to a gene: 4. The CDR3 extends over 14 amino acids. CDR3 bases: TGTGCCAGCAGTATCTACAGGGGGCAAGAGACCCAGTACTTC. Amino acids: CASSIYRGQETQYF.

The rearrangement joins TRBV4-3 to TRBJ2-1; possible D gene TRBD2, 5 bases. The germline CDR1 and CDR2 sequences are LGHNA and YSLEER. The CDR3 sequence is 14 residues long. Trimming cost V 6 bases and J 5 bases, with 14 bases left between them. CDR3 sequence reads: CASSQAGGNNEQFF. DNA for the CDR3: TGCGCCAGCAGTCAGGCGGGCGGCAACAATGAGCAGTTCTTC.

The chain is built from TRBV7-8 and TRBJ2-1; 12 nucleotides align to TRBD1. Germline V gene sequence: CDR1 SGHVS, CDR2 FQNEAQ. The trim removed 0 bases at V and 7 bases at J, leaving 22 bases unmatched. This CDR3 comprises 22 residues. CDR3 sequence (DNA): TGTGCCAGCAGCTTAGCGGGGTGGGGACAGGGGGCCCTCCTATCCCCTTCAAATGAGCAGTTCTTC. Protein sequence: CASSLAGWGQGALLSPSNEQFF.

The V call is TRBV30, the J call TRBJ2-7, with TRBD1 matching 7 bases. Germline V gene lookup returns CDR1 GTSNPN and CDR2 SVGIG (reference sequence). The CDR3 loop spans 12 amino acids. V trimming: 1 base; J trimming: 3 bases; junction bases outside the gene matches: 0. CDR3 nucleotides: TGTGCCTGGAGTGGACAGGGCTACGAGCAGTACTTC. It encodes CAWSGQGYEQYF. The full variable domain, completed using reference TRBV30 and TRBJ2-7, is SQTIHQWPATLVQPVGSPLSLECTVEGTSNPNLYWYRQAAGRGLQLLFYSVGIGQISSEVPQNLSASRPQDRQFILSSKKLLLSDSGFYLCAWSGQGYEQYFGPGTRLTVT.

The gene calls are TRBV4-3 and TRBJ2-7; 11 bases match TRBD1. CDR3 length equals 15 residues. The germline gives CDR1 LGHNA, CDR2 YSLEER. The junction had 6 bases not matched to a gene; V was cut back by 1 base and J by 7 bases. For the CDR3, the DNA is TGCGCCAGCAGCCAAGGGACAGGGGGCAGCGAGGAGCAGTACTTC. Protein product: CASSQGTGGSEEQYF.

V gene TRBV5-4 combines with J gene TRBJ2-7, with TRBD2 matching over 9 bases. There are 14 residues in the CDR3. With V trimmed by 4 bases and J by 2 bases, 4 bases remained unmatched. The germline V gene encodes CDR1 SGHNT and CDR2 YYREEE (reference sequence). The CDR3 sequence is CASSPGLATYEQYF. The CDR3 DNA is TGTGCCAGCAGCCCGGGACTAGCAACCTACGAGCAGTACTTC.